This T cell receptor beta chain was retrieved from a study of CD8 T cells in ankylosing spondylitis. The CDR3 length is 19 residues. In germline, CDR1 is MNHEY, CDR2 SMNVEV (reference sequence). V shed 5 bases, J shed 4 bases, and the junction held 18 bases outside the gene matches. TCRdb reprocessed the 5' RACE reads with MiXCR, giving one entry per CDR3 protein. The table has under 250,000 distinct CDR3 sequences, roughly a third seen once. The sample was blood, either unsorted or a sorted T cell fraction (not recorded which). The chain is built from TRBV27 and TRBJ2-1, with 9 bases aligning to TRBD2. This clonotype was sampled from a male donor with ankylosing spondylitis or in good health (not recorded which). The CDR3 bases are TGTGCCAGCAGTACCGTGGGGGTAGCGGGGGCCCCTGAGTACAATGAGCAGTTCTTC. Its translation is CASSTVGVAGAPEYNEQFF.